Listed below are T cell receptor beta chains from one sample, sequenced in a study of Ad26.COV2.S vaccination and SARS-CoV-2 variants. Generated by immunoSEQ multiplex PCR, the TCRdb table keeps only in-frame clones and is missing some. The profile covers around 300,000 clones, with about 88% appearing a single time and around 6.4% taken by the ten largest. The sequencing here drew on peripheral blood, taken in a trial of Ad26.COV2.S vaccine versus placebo. The receptors were gathered from a person between 18 and 60 years old who received the Ad26.COV2.S COVID-19 vaccine or a placebo. Both conserved end residues are part of each CDR3. Each record gives: CDR3 DNA, CDR3 protein, J gene, D gene, V gene, clone size. A D gene is named only where the DNA matches it firmly. Expanded clones get a size class; other rows say once, few or many, or leave the size out.

CDR3 DNA: TGTGCCAGCCGCCTCGGGGCAGATACGCAGTATTTT; CDR3 protein: CASRLGADTQYF; J gene: TRBJ2-3; D gene: .; V gene: TRBV5-8; clone size: .
CDR3 DNA: TGTGCCAGCAGCGATAGCGGGTTCTTGGACATTCAGTACTTC; CDR3 protein: CASSDSGFLDIQYF; J gene: TRBJ2-4; D gene: TRBD2; V gene: TRBV7-2; clone size: .
CDR3 DNA: TGTGCCAGCAGCTGGGACAGAGCCAAAAACATTCAGTACTTC; CDR3 protein: CASSWDRAKNIQYF; J gene: TRBJ2-4; D gene: TRBD1; V gene: TRBV7-8; clone size: once
CDR3 DNA: TGTGCCAGTAGTAATACAGGGGGCGCTGGGGCCAACGTCCTGACTTTC; CDR3 protein: CASSNTGGAGANVLTF; J gene: TRBJ2-6; D gene: TRBD1; V gene: TRBV19; clone size: .
CDR3 DNA: TGTGCCAGCAGTTACCTCGGGGGGCGAGACTATGGCTACACCTTC; CDR3 protein: CASSYLGGRDYGYTF; J gene: TRBJ1-2; D gene: .; V gene: TRBV6-5; clone size: .
CDR3 DNA: TGTGCCTTCAAATTTTTAGGACTAGCGGACCAAAGGGGTACCGGGGAGCTGTTTTTT; CDR3 protein: CAFKFLGLADQRGTGELFF; J gene: TRBJ2-2; D gene: TRBD2; V gene: TRBV30; clone size: .
CDR3 DNA: TGTGCCAGCTCATCGAGTAGGACAGGGGTAAACACCGGGGAGCTGTTTTTT; CDR3 protein: CASSSSRTGVNTGELFF; J gene: TRBJ2-2; D gene: TRBD1; V gene: TRBV18; clone size: .
CDR3 DNA: TGTGCCATCAGCAGGCGGACGGAATCCCCAGAGACCCAGTACTTC; CDR3 protein: CAISRRTESPETQYF; J gene: TRBJ2-5; D gene: .; V gene: TRBV10-3; clone size: .
CDR3 DNA: TGTGCCAGCAGGGGACAGGGAGGGAATCAGCCCCAGCATTTT; CDR3 protein: CASRGQGGNQPQHF; J gene: TRBJ1-5; D gene: TRBD1; V gene: TRBV6-7; clone size: .
CDR3 DNA: TGTGCCAGCAGCCATCGAGGGGGGGAGAACACTGAAGCTTTCTTT; CDR3 protein: CASSHRGGENTEAFF; J gene: TRBJ1-1; D gene: .; V gene: TRBV7-6; clone size: .
CDR3 DNA: TGCAGCGTTGAGAAGTCCTATGGCTACACCTTC; CDR3 protein: CSVEKSYGYTF; J gene: TRBJ1-2; D gene: .; V gene: TRBV29-1; clone size: .
CDR3 DNA: TGTGCCAGCAGCCCTCACCTAGCGGGAAACAATGAGCAGTTCTTC; CDR3 protein: CASSPHLAGNNEQFF; J gene: TRBJ2-1; D gene: TRBD2; V gene: TRBV9; clone size: .
CDR3 DNA: TGTGCCAGCACCACCCCCCCAACGGGCAATCAGCCCCAGCATTTT; CDR3 protein: CASTTPPTGNQPQHF; J gene: TRBJ1-5; D gene: .; V gene: TRBV6-5; clone size: .
CDR3 DNA: TGTGCCAGCCGGGACAGAGGAAATTCACCCCTCCACTTT; CDR3 protein: CASRDRGNSPLHF; J gene: TRBJ1-6; D gene: TRBD1; V gene: TRBV27; clone size: .
CDR3 DNA: TGTGCCAGCATTCAATCGGCCCTGATTGCGAATTCACCCCTCCACTTT; CDR3 protein: CASIQSALIANSPLHF; J gene: TRBJ1-6; D gene: .; V gene: TRBV6-6; clone size: few
CDR3 DNA: TGTGCCAGCAGCTTAACTAGCGGGAGTATCTCCTACAATGAGCAGTTCTTC; CDR3 protein: CASSLTSGSISYNEQFF; J gene: TRBJ2-1; D gene: TRBD2; V gene: TRBV7-9; clone size: .
CDR3 DNA: TGTGCCAGCAGCTCCCAAGATACGCAGTATTTT; CDR3 protein: CASSSQDTQYF; J gene: TRBJ2-3; D gene: .; V gene: TRBV11-2; clone size: .
CDR3 DNA: TGTGCCATCAGGGGGGACACTGGCTCTTCACCCCTCCACTTT; CDR3 protein: CAIRGDTGSSPLHF; J gene: TRBJ1-6; D gene: .; V gene: TRBV10-3; clone size: .
CDR3 DNA: TGTGCCAGCAGCGCGTACAATGAGCAGTTCTTC; CDR3 protein: CASSAYNEQFF; J gene: TRBJ2-1; D gene: .; V gene: TRBV3-1/TRBV3-2; clone size: .
CDR3 DNA: TGTGCCAGCAGTTTTCCTGACAGGGTGGGTAATTCACCCCTCCACTTT; CDR3 protein: CASSFPDRVGNSPLHF; J gene: TRBJ1-6; D gene: TRBD1; V gene: TRBV28; clone size: .
CDR3 DNA: TGTGCCAGCAGTCGCCTCCCTAGCGGGGGGGCCTTCTACGAGCAGTACTTC; CDR3 protein: CASSRLPSGGAFYEQYF; J gene: TRBJ2-7; D gene: TRBD2; V gene: TRBV6-6; clone size: .
CDR3 DNA: TGTGCCAGCAGTTACAGGGGGCATTACGAGCAGTACTTC; CDR3 protein: CASSYRGHYEQYF; J gene: TRBJ2-7; D gene: TRBD1; V gene: TRBV6-5; clone size: .
CDR3 DNA: TGCAGCGTTGGACAGGTTAATGAAAAACTGTTTTTT; CDR3 protein: CSVGQVNEKLFF; J gene: TRBJ1-4; D gene: .; V gene: TRBV29-1; clone size: .
CDR3 DNA: TGTGCCAGCAGTGTCGGCAGGGGGGATCAGCCCCAGCATTTT; CDR3 protein: CASSVGRGDQPQHF; J gene: TRBJ1-5; D gene: TRBD1; V gene: TRBV2; clone size: .
CDR3 DNA: TGTGCCAGCAGCCCTGGGACAGGAGAGTCCGGGGCCAACGTCCTGACTTTC; CDR3 protein: CASSPGTGESGANVLTF; J gene: TRBJ2-6; D gene: TRBD1; V gene: TRBV11-3; clone size: .
CDR3 DNA: TGTGCCAGCAGGAGGAGGGAGGGTCAGCCCCAGCATTTT; CDR3 protein: CASRRREGQPQHF; J gene: TRBJ1-5; D gene: .; V gene: TRBV5-5; clone size: .
CDR3 DNA: TGTGCCATCAGCGAAGCCTCGACAGGGCCCTATGGCTACACCTTC; CDR3 protein: CAISEASTGPYGYTF; J gene: TRBJ1-2; D gene: TRBD1; V gene: TRBV10-3; clone size: .
CDR3 DNA: TGTGCCAGTAGTATAGCTCCTAGCGGCCTTTACAATGAGCAGTTCTTC; CDR3 protein: CASSIAPSGLYNEQFF; J gene: TRBJ2-1; D gene: TRBD2; V gene: TRBV19; clone size: .
CDR3 DNA: TGTGCCCAAAAAAGACCAGACGCCGCTAACTATGGCTACACCTTC; CDR3 protein: CAQKRPDAANYGYTF; J gene: TRBJ1-2; D gene: .; V gene: TRBV30; clone size: few
CDR3 DNA: TGCGCCAGCAGCTTTGGGGGAGTAGACACTGAAGCTTTCTTT; CDR3 protein: CASSFGGVDTEAFF; J gene: TRBJ1-1; D gene: .; V gene: TRBV5-1; clone size: few
CDR3 DNA: TGTGCCAGCAGCCGATCCGGGACAGGGATCACCGGGGAGCTGTTTTTT; CDR3 protein: CASSRSGTGITGELFF; J gene: TRBJ2-2; D gene: TRBD1; V gene: TRBV7-6; clone size: .
CDR3 DNA: TGTGCCAGCAGCTTGGGACGGGACAGACCATACGAGCAGTACTTC; CDR3 protein: CASSLGRDRPYEQYF; J gene: TRBJ2-7; D gene: TRBD1; V gene: TRBV5-8; clone size: .
CDR3 DNA: TGTGCCAGCACAGCACAGGGGAGCGGCTACACCTTC; CDR3 protein: CASTAQGSGYTF; J gene: TRBJ1-2; D gene: TRBD1; V gene: TRBV2; clone size: once
CDR3 DNA: TGTGCCAGCAGTTTGGGGCAGCCTTCGCAACCCCAGCATTTT; CDR3 protein: CASSLGQPSQPQHF; J gene: TRBJ1-5; D gene: .; V gene: TRBV28; clone size: .
CDR3 DNA: TGTGCCAGCAGCTTAGGTAGCTTATCCTACAATGAGCAGTTCTTC; CDR3 protein: CASSLGSLSYNEQFF; J gene: TRBJ2-1; D gene: .; V gene: TRBV11-3; clone size: .
CDR3 DNA: TGCGCCAGCAGCTTGGGGGGGAAGGCAACTAGCACAGATACGCAGTATTTT; CDR3 protein: CASSLGGKATSTDTQYF; J gene: TRBJ2-3; D gene: .; V gene: TRBV5-1; clone size: .
CDR3 DNA: TGCAGCGTTGGACTAGCGTTCAATGAGCAGTTCTTC; CDR3 protein: CSVGLAFNEQFF; J gene: TRBJ2-1; D gene: TRBD2; V gene: TRBV29-1; clone size: .
CDR3 DNA: TGTGCCAGCAGCCCGCGACAGGGGATTTACGAGCAGTACTTC; CDR3 protein: CASSPRQGIYEQYF; J gene: TRBJ2-7; D gene: TRBD1; V gene: TRBV7-2; clone size: .
CDR3 DNA: TGTGCCAGCAGCCCCCCCGAGGGCAGGGCCCTTATCGTGCAGTACTTC; CDR3 protein: CASSPPEGRALIVQYF; J gene: TRBJ2-7; D gene: .; V gene: TRBV2; clone size: .
CDR3 DNA: TGTGCCAGCACCGACAGGGCCAGCACAGATACGCAGTATTTT; CDR3 protein: CASTDRASTDTQYF; J gene: TRBJ2-3; D gene: TRBD1; V gene: TRBV19; clone size: .
CDR3 DNA: TGCGCCAGCAGCTTCGTAGGACGGCGGGAGGGGTCCTACGAGCAGTACTTC; CDR3 protein: CASSFVGRREGSYEQYF; J gene: TRBJ2-7; D gene: TRBD2; V gene: TRBV5-1; clone size: .
CDR3 DNA: TGTGCCAGCAGCCAAGTTCCAGGGGGCAGTTCACCCCTCCACTTT; CDR3 protein: CASSQVPGGSSPLHF; J gene: TRBJ1-6; D gene: TRBD1; V gene: TRBV3-1/TRBV3-2; clone size: .
CDR3 DNA: TGTGCCAGCAGCCAAGAACTGGGACAGGGAATATTCCCCCTCCACTTT; CDR3 protein: CASSQELGQGIFPLHF; J gene: TRBJ1-6; D gene: TRBD1; V gene: TRBV14; clone size: .
CDR3 DNA: TGTGCCAGCAGTACTCCCAGTATGGGCCGGACTGAAGCTTTCTTT; CDR3 protein: CASSTPSMGRTEAFF; J gene: TRBJ1-1; D gene: .; V gene: TRBV28; clone size: .
CDR3 DNA: TGTGCCAGCAGTTCCCCGGGACAGGGTTTCTACGAGCAGTACTTC; CDR3 protein: CASSSPGQGFYEQYF; J gene: TRBJ2-7; D gene: TRBD1; V gene: TRBV28; clone size: .
CDR3 DNA: TGTGCCAGCAGCCCTGGGATACAGACAGGGGGTTGGGCTGAAGCTTTCTTT; CDR3 protein: CASSPGIQTGGWAEAFF; J gene: TRBJ1-1; D gene: TRBD1; V gene: TRBV5-6; clone size: .
CDR3 DNA: TGTGCCAGCAGCTTGGTTGTCAGTTACGAGCAGTACTTC; CDR3 protein: CASSLVVSYEQYF; J gene: TRBJ2-7; D gene: .; V gene: TRBV5-8; clone size: .
CDR3 DNA: TGTGCCAGCTCACCCCCGGCCCGAGCCTCTGGGGCCAACGTCCTGACTTTC; CDR3 protein: CASSPPARASGANVLTF; J gene: TRBJ2-6; D gene: .; V gene: TRBV18; clone size: once
CDR3 DNA: TGTGCCAGCAGTTTAGGGGTCTCTGGAAACACCATATATTTT; CDR3 protein: CASSLGVSGNTIYF; J gene: TRBJ1-3; D gene: .; V gene: TRBV28; clone size: .
CDR3 DNA: TGTGCCAGCAGCGTCCTGGTCGGGACTGGAAACACCATATATTTT; CDR3 protein: CASSVLVGTGNTIYF; J gene: TRBJ1-3; D gene: .; V gene: TRBV7-6; clone size: once
CDR3 DNA: TGTGCCAGTAGTCACAGGGGGGGAGAGAGCTACAATGAGCAGTTCTTC; CDR3 protein: CASSHRGGESYNEQFF; J gene: TRBJ2-1; D gene: .; V gene: TRBV19; clone size: .
CDR3 DNA: TGTGCCAGCAGCTTAGCTGGGTGGCCTGAATTATACGAGCAGTACTTC; CDR3 protein: CASSLAGWPELYEQYF; J gene: TRBJ2-7; D gene: .; V gene: TRBV7-8; clone size: once
CDR3 DNA: TGTGCCTCGGAGGCAGGGGTAAACTATGGCTACACCTTC; CDR3 protein: CASEAGVNYGYTF; J gene: TRBJ1-2; D gene: .; V gene: TRBV30; clone size: once
CDR3 DNA: TGTGCCAGCAAAGGCCTCTATGGCTACACCTTC; CDR3 protein: CASKGLYGYTF; J gene: TRBJ1-2; D gene: .; V gene: TRBV6-5; clone size: few
CDR3 DNA: TGTGCCAGCAGCTTGGACAAGCTGCAAAAACTGTTTTTT; CDR3 protein: CASSLDKLQKLFF; J gene: TRBJ1-4; D gene: .; V gene: TRBV5-4; clone size: .
CDR3 DNA: TGCGCCAGCAGCCAAGGAGGGACAGGGACCTACGAGCAGTACTTC; CDR3 protein: CASSQGGTGTYEQYF; J gene: TRBJ2-7; D gene: TRBD1; V gene: TRBV4-3; clone size: .
CDR3 DNA: TGTGCCAGTACAACTAACAGGGGGAGGAAGCCTGAAGCTTTCTTT; CDR3 protein: CASTTNRGRKPEAFF; J gene: TRBJ1-1; D gene: TRBD1; V gene: TRBV19; clone size: .